This entry describes one T cell receptor (beta chain). The antigen is not known. This CDR3 spans 14 amino acids. Looked up from germline, CDR1 is MNHNY and CDR2 is SVGAGI (reference sequence). The germline V and J ends were trimmed by 4 bases and 7 bases, with 16 bases remaining between them. These data belong to a study of blood T cells in healthy people across ages. Then a second PCR, running roughly 7 to 11 cycles, was carried out with a sample-barcoded 5' primer and a J-beta primer mix. TCRdb passed the 5' RACE reads through MiXCR, listing each CDR3 protein once. This sample has around 800,000 distinct CDR3 sequences, with approximately 24% found just once. Broader study findings: More naive CD4+ cells and higher diversity marked long-lived donors relative to aged donors. Unknown CMV status may confound age-related changes in expanded clones.

The sample was also reused in another study, on T cells of mothers and their children. That paper notes: Compared with unrelated pairs, related mother-child pairs had slightly higher, non-significant overlap.

Sequenced material: blood. The chain carries TRBV6-6 and TRBJ2-5, with D possibly being TRBD1 or TRBD2 (6 bases each). The sequence came from a boy younger than 18 in good health. CDR3 in DNA: TGTGCCAGCAGTTGGGGGGAACAGGGAGGGACCCAGTACTTC. Translated, it gives CASSWGEQGGTQYF.